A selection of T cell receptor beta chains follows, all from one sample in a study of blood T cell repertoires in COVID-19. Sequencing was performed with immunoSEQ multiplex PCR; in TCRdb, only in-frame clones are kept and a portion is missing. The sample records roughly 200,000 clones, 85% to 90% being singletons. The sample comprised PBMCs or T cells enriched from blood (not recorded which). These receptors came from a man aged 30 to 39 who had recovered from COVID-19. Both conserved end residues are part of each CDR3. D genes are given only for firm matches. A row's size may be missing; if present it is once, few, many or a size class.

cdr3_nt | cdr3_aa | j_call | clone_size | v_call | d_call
TGTGCCAGCAGCAAACGGTGCCACTTACAGGTTCAGCCCCAGCATTTT | CASSKRCHLQVQPQHF | TRBJ1-5 | once | TRBV21-1 | NA
TGTGCCAGTAGGGAAAGGGACAGCTACAATGAGCAGTTCTTC | CASRERDSYNEQFF | TRBJ2-1 | NA | TRBV19 | TRBD1
TGTGCCAGCGGAGCGGACCGCCATCGGCCCCAGCATTTT | CASGADRHRPQHF | TRBJ1-5 | NA | TRBV2 | NA
TGTGCCAGCAGGGCCGGGACAGGGGAAGACTATGGCTACACCTTC | CASRAGTGEDYGYTF | TRBJ1-2 | NA | TRBV9 | TRBD1
TGCAGCGTTGAAATCTCCCCTTGGCGGACTAGCGGGGAAGAGACCCAGTACTTC | CSVEISPWRTSGEETQYF | TRBJ2-5 | NA | TRBV29-1 | TRBD2
TGCGCCAGCAGCGCAGGGGGTTCGTACAATGAGCAGTTCTTC | CASSAGGSYNEQFF | TRBJ2-1 | NA | TRBV10-1 | TRBD1
TGTGCCAGCAGTTACCCGGGGGTCGGGTATGGCTACACCTTC | CASSYPGVGYGYTF | TRBJ1-2 | once | TRBV6-2/TRBV6-3 | NA
TGTGCCACCGACGGTCGAGCACAGGGCGGGACCGGGGAGCTGTTTTTT | CATDGRAQGGTGELFF | TRBJ2-2 | NA | TRBV24-1 | NA
TGTGCCAGCAGCGCAAACAGGTTCTCTGGAAACACCATATATTTT | CASSANRFSGNTIYF | TRBJ1-3 | few | TRBV7-2 | NA
TGCGCCAGCAGCCTTCAAGGGGCAGGCTATTATGGCTACACCTTC | CASSLQGAGYYGYTF | TRBJ1-2 | NA | TRBV4-3 | NA
TGCGCCAGCAGCCAAAAGCCGGGACAGGGAGCGGGCACAGATACGCAGTATTTT | CASSQKPGQGAGTDTQYF | TRBJ2-3 | NA | TRBV4-1 | TRBD1
TGTGCCAGCAGCTTCCCTCTCGTAGCGGGAGGATACAATGAGCAGTTCTTC | CASSFPLVAGGYNEQFF | TRBJ2-1 | NA | TRBV11-2 | TRBD2
TGTGCCAGCAGCACCCATCGGGACAGGGCGTCCTACGAGCAGTACTTC | CASSTHRDRASYEQYF | TRBJ2-7 | few | TRBV7-8 | TRBD1
TGTGCCAGCAGCACTAGCGGGACCTCCTACAATGAGCAGTTCTTC | CASSTSGTSYNEQFF | TRBJ2-1 | NA | TRBV5-4 | TRBD2
TGCAGCGGTAATATAGCGGGGCAAGAGACCCAGTACTTC | CSGNIAGQETQYF | TRBJ2-5 | NA | TRBV29-1 | TRBD2
TGTGCCAGTAGTACATACAGGGGTCCGACCGATACGCAGTATTTT | CASSTYRGPTDTQYF | TRBJ2-3 | NA | TRBV19 | TRBD1
TGCGCCAGCAGCCAAGACCGGGGGTCACATGGCTACACCTTC | CASSQDRGSHGYTF | TRBJ1-2 | NA | TRBV4-3 | NA
TGCGCCAGCAGGCAGAGCGGGGTCCTCTATGGCTACACCTTC | CASRQSGVLYGYTF | TRBJ1-2 | NA | TRBV4-1 | NA
TGTGCCAGCAGCTTGGGGACAGGGGGCGCGGACGAGCAGTACTTC | CASSLGTGGADEQYF | TRBJ2-7 | NA | TRBV5-6 | TRBD1
TGTGCCAGCAGCTTCCACGTGGGGAGGGCTAGCGGTTACGAGCAGTACTTC | CASSFHVGRASGYEQYF | TRBJ2-7 | few | TRBV7-9 | TRBD2
TGTGCCAGCAGCTCCGCCAGGATAAAGACCCCTGAAGCTTTCTTT | CASSSARIKTPEAFF | TRBJ1-1 | NA | TRBV7-9 | NA
TGTGCCAGCAGCGAAGACAGGACCTATAATTCACCCCTCCACTTT | CASSEDRTYNSPLHF | TRBJ1-6 | NA | TRBV5-4 | NA
TGTGCCAGCAGTGGAGCGACGGATTCCTCTGGAAACACCATATATTTT | CASSGATDSSGNTIYF | TRBJ1-3 | NA | TRBV28 | NA
TGTGCCAGCAGCTATTCAGACAGGGGGAGCAATCAGCCCCAGCATTTT | CASSYSDRGSNQPQHF | TRBJ1-5 | NA | TRBV5-5 | TRBD1
TGTGCCAGCAGTTACTCGGGGACTAGCTTCCATGAGCAGTTCTTC | CASSYSGTSFHEQFF | TRBJ2-1 | once | TRBV6-5 | TRBD2
TGTGCCAGCAGCTTAGTCCACCCCCGACTAGCGGCCTACGAGCAGTACTTC | CASSLVHPRLAAYEQYF | TRBJ2-7 | NA | TRBV11-2 | TRBD2
TGCGCCAGCAGCTTGGTCCTTAAAGAGACCCAGTACTTC | CASSLVLKETQYF | TRBJ2-5 | NA | TRBV5-1 | NA
TGTGCCAGCAGCGTAGGACAGGGGAACTCTGGAAACACCATATATTTT | CASSVGQGNSGNTIYF | TRBJ1-3 | once | TRBV9 | TRBD1
TGCAGTGCTAGTTGGACAGGGGCCCCCGGAAACACCATATATTTT | CSASWTGAPGNTIYF | TRBJ1-3 | NA | TRBV20-1 | TRBD1
TGTGCCAGCAGCGGTGGAGGCGGGAGGGCGAACAATGAGCAGTTCTTC | CASSGGGGRANNEQFF | TRBJ2-1 | NA | TRBV7-6 | TRBD2
TGTGCCACCAGTGACACCTACGAGCAGTACTTC | CATSDTYEQYF | TRBJ2-7 | NA | TRBV24-1 | NA
TGTGCCAGCAGCCTCTACGCGGGGGGCGGGACTACCTCCTACAATGAGCAGTTCTTC | CASSLYAGGGTTSYNEQFF | TRBJ2-1 | NA | TRBV13 | TRBD2
TGCGCCAGCAGCCCCCCCTCTAATGAGCAGTTCTTC | CASSPPSNEQFF | TRBJ2-1 | NA | TRBV5-1 | NA
TGTGCCAGCAGCCAAGAACAGGGGAACACTGAAGCTTTCTTT | CASSQEQGNTEAFF | TRBJ1-1 | NA | TRBV3-1/TRBV3-2 | NA
TGCGCCAGCCGGAGGACAGGCTACAATGAGCAGTTCTTC | CASRRTGYNEQFF | TRBJ2-1 | NA | TRBV5-1 | TRBD1
TGCGCCAGCAGTCAAGACAGACAACAATACAATGAGCAGTTCTTC | CASSQDRQQYNEQFF | TRBJ2-1 | NA | TRBV4-3 | NA
TGCGCCAGCAGTGATGGACAGGGGTCCGACAATGAGCAGTTCTTC | CASSDGQGSDNEQFF | TRBJ2-1 | NA | TRBV10-1 | TRBD1
TGTGCCAGCAGTGTCGAGGGCAGGAACACTGAAGCTTTCTTT | CASSVEGRNTEAFF | TRBJ1-1 | NA | TRBV9 | NA
TGTGCCAGCAGACCCGGGACTAGCGGGGGAAGCTCCTACAATGAGCAGTTCTTC | CASRPGTSGGSSYNEQFF | TRBJ2-1 | NA | TRBV2 | TRBD2
TGTGCCAGCAGCGTAGAAGGCGCGGGGAGGTCTGAAGCTTTCTTT | CASSVEGAGRSEAFF | TRBJ1-1 | NA | TRBV9 | NA
TGCGCCAGCAGCCAAGAACTAGCGGGAGCTCTCGACGAGCAGTACTTC | CASSQELAGALDEQYF | TRBJ2-7 | NA | TRBV4-3 | TRBD2
TGCGCCAGCAGCCATGCCCCAGGGGGCGCGGGGGAGACCCAGTACTTC | CASSHAPGGAGETQYF | TRBJ2-5 | NA | TRBV4-1 | TRBD1
TGTGCCAGCAGCCAAGGTGGACATAGATCCTATGGCTACACCTTC | CASSQGGHRSYGYTF | TRBJ1-2 | NA | TRBV3-1/TRBV3-2 | NA
TGTGCCAGCAGCTTAGGGCCCCTAGGGGCACACAATGAGCAGTTCTTC | CASSLGPLGAHNEQFF | TRBJ2-1 | NA | TRBV7-9 | NA
TGTGCCAGCAGCTCCCCCGAAACTATGGAAGAGACCCAGTACTTC | CASSSPETMEETQYF | TRBJ2-5 | NA | TRBV7-9 | NA